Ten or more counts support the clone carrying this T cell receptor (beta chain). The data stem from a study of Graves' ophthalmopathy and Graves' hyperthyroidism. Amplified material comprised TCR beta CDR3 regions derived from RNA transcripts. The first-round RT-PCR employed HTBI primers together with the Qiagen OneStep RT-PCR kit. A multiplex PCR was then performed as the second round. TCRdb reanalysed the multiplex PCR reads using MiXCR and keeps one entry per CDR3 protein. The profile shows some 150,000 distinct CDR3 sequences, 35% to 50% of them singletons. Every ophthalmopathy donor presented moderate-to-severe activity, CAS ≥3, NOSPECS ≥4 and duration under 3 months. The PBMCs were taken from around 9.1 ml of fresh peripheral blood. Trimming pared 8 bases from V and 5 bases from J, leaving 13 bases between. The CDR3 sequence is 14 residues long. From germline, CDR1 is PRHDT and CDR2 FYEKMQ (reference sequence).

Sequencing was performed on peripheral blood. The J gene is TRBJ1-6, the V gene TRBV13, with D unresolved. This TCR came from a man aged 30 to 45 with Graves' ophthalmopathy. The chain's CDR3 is CASGARRHNSPLHF. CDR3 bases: TGTGCCAGCGGTGCCAGGAGACATAATTCACCCCTCCACTTT.